The entry below gives a single TCR beta chain sequence along with its context. The antigen is unknown. The sample belongs to a study of OX40 agonist ivuxolimab in advanced cancers. Using immunoSEQ multiplex PCR, the repertoire was profiled, and TCRdb retains in-frame clones only, with some absent. The sample lists 13,000 or so clones, around 76% seen once, with approximately 16% in the top ten. Findings and limits, study-wide: On average, a greater number of expanded clones characterised CD8+ T cells relative to CD4+.

This receptor was obtained from an adult with an advanced solid tumor such as melanoma, head and neck, liver or kidney cancer. The sample was CD4+ or CD8+ T cells sorted from blood, taken in a trial of the OX40 agonist ivuxolimab.

Here the CDR3 reads CASSLEPSVGSYNEQFF. CDR3 coding DNA: TGTGCCAGCAGCTTAGAGCCTAGCGTGGGCTCCTACAATGAGCAGTTCTTC. V usage is TRBV7-2 and J usage is TRBJ2-1; D is possibly TRBD2 (6 bases). The germline V and J ends were trimmed by 1 base and 0 bases, with 13 bases remaining between them. The CDR3 sequence is 17 residues long. CDR1 and CDR2 (germline): SGHTA, FQGNSA.